Below are 2 T cell receptor beta chains sequenced from a single sample in a study of neurological immune-mediated disorders. One entry per CDR3 protein, called by TCRdb with MiXCR from the 5' RACE reads. The sample records more than 15,000 distinct CDR3 sequences, roughly 3.2% being singletons. The sequenced sample consisted of CD8+ T cells from blood. These receptor sequences come from a woman aged 40 to 55 in good health.

Many counts were recorded for this clonotype. This chain links TRBV18 with TRBJ2-2, with D unclear. The germline V gene has CDR1 KGHSH and CDR2 LQKENI. V dropped 6 bases and J dropped 0 bases, with 14 bases sitting between them. The CDR3 has 16 residues. CDR3 sequence (DNA): TGTGCCAGCTCCTCACCCCAGCATACGAACACCGGGGAGCTGTTTTTT. This sequence encodes CASSSPQHTNTGELFF. Combining the CDR3 with reference TRBV18 and TRBJ2-2 gives the whole variable domain NAGVMQNPRHLVRRRGQEARLRCSPMKGHSHVYWYRQLPEEGLKFMVYLQKENIIDESGMPKERFSAEFPKEGPSILRIQQVVRGDSAAYFCASSSPQHTNTGELFFGEGSRLTVL.

This clonotype was seen ten or more times. The V call is TRBV19, the J call TRBJ1-5, with D possibly matching TRBD1 (5 bases). V lost 7 bases and J 5 bases, leaving 12 bases between the germline ends. Germline V gene data show CDR1 as LNHDA and CDR2 as SQIVND (reference sequence). This CDR3 contains 13 residues. The DNA of the CDR3 is TGTGCCAGTACAGGGTTTCGCCATCAGCCCCAGCATTTT. Translation gives CASTGFRHQPQHF. The full variable domain, in which reference TRBV19 and TRBJ1-5 provide the parts outside the CDR3, is DGGITQSPKYLFRKEGQNVTLSCEQNLNHDAMYWYRQDPGQGLRLIYYSQIVNDFQKGDIAEGYSVSREKKESFPLTVTSAQKNPTAFYLCASTGFRHQPQHFGDGTRLSIL.